These T cell receptor beta chains were read from a single sample in a study of T-cell reconstitution after alpha-beta-depleted transplantation in children. Each CDR3 protein is one row after TCRdb ran MiXCR on the PCR reads. Of fewer than 750,000 distinct CDR3 sequences in the sample, more than 20% were seen once. This material consisted of PBMCs, mostly from graft donor cells, taken 360 days after TCRalphabeta/CD19-depleted stem cell transplant. The receptors derive from a boy in the first two years of life who had a stem cell transplant for acute myeloid leukemia, so the T cells may come from the graft donor. Each CDR3 is given with its conserved first and last residue. The D gene is left open where the match is weak. Rows give clone size only sometimes, using once, few, many, or a class for an expanded clone.

D	V	size	J	DNA	CDR3
TRBD1	TRBV6-1	many	TRBJ2-1	TGTGCCAGCACCCGACAGGGGAAGGTAAATGAGCAGTTCTTC	CASTRQGKVNEQFF
NA	TRBV10-3	NA	TRBJ2-7	TGTGCCATCAGCGAAAGACAGGATACCTACGAGCAGTACTTC	CAISERQDTYEQYF
NA	TRBV12-3/TRBV12-4	many	TRBJ1-4	TGTGCCAGCCACGAACAAACCCATAATGAAAAACTGTTTTTT	CASHEQTHNEKLFF
NA	TRBV4-3	NA	TRBJ2-3	TGCGCCAGCAGCCAAGATCGGTGGGGAGCAACAGATACGCAGTATTTT	CASSQDRWGATDTQYF
NA	TRBV4-3	few	TRBJ2-3	TGCGCCAGCAGCCAAGACGGCGGTTTCACAGATACGCAGTATTTT	CASSQDGGFTDTQYF
TRBD2	TRBV20-1	NA	TRBJ2-1	TGCAGTGCTAGAGCTGACTTGGGACTAGCGGGGGGAACCTACAATGAGCAGTTCTTC	CSARADLGLAGGTYNEQFF
NA	TRBV6-6	few	TRBJ1-1	TGTGCCACGGGCGGGAACACTGAAGCTTTCTTT	CATGGNTEAFF
NA	TRBV6-5	many	TRBJ2-5	TGTGCCAGCAGTTACTACGGGGGAGTGGCAGAGACCCAGTACTTC	CASSYYGGVAETQYF
NA	TRBV5-1	NA	TRBJ2-6	TGCGCCAGCAGCTGGACAGCTAGCCTCTCTGGGGCCAACGTCCTGACTTTC	CASSWTASLSGANVLTF
NA	TRBV6-5	many	TRBJ1-4	TGTGCCAGTAGTCGGGCTAATGAAAAACTGTTTTTT	CASSRANEKLFF
TRBD2	TRBV10-3	NA	TRBJ2-5	TGTGCCACGAGGGAGGGACTAGCGGCGTACCAAGAGACCCAGTACTTC	CATREGLAAYQETQYF
NA	TRBV20-1	NA	TRBJ2-7	TGCAGTGGTAGGGACGGCAGCTCCTACGAGCAGTACTTC	CSGRDGSSYEQYF
NA	TRBV25-1	NA	TRBJ2-1	TGTGCCAGCAGCGACAGTTACTATTACAATGAGCAGTTCTTC	CASSDSYYYNEQFF
TRBD2	TRBV28	many	TRBJ2-1	TGTGCCAGCAGGGGACTAGCGTCCTTTTCCTACAATGAGCAGTTCTTC	CASRGLASFSYNEQFF
NA	TRBV15	NA	TRBJ1-1	TGTGCCACCAGCCAAGACAGGCGTTTTGTGAACACTGAAGCTTTCTTT	CATSQDRRFVNTEAFF
TRBD1	TRBV12-5	NA	TRBJ1-1	TGTGCTAGTGGCCGCCCTGGACAGGGGGCAATGAACACTGAAGCTTTCTTT	CASGRPGQGAMNTEAFF
TRBD2	TRBV20-1	few	TRBJ2-5	TGCAGTGCTACTCTAGCGGGAATGCAAGAGACCCAGTACTTC	CSATLAGMQETQYF
NA	TRBV12-3/TRBV12-4	few	TRBJ2-3	TGTGCCAGCAGTTTCGGGATTGAAGGAGGCGTCCAAGACACAGATACGCAGTATTTT	CASSFGIEGGVQDTDTQYF
NA	TRBV6-5	few	TRBJ2-3	TGTGCCAGCAGTTACGCGACGGCCCTGGGCACAGATACGCAGTATTTT	CASSYATALGTDTQYF
NA	TRBV6-1	NA	TRBJ1-2	TGTGCCAGCACCCCCACCGCGGGGGCCATTTCGCATGGCTACACCTTC	CASTPTAGAISHGYTF
TRBD1	TRBV12-5	once	TRBJ1-1	TGTGCTAGCTGCCGGGACAGGTTGGGGGGGGAAGCTTTCTTT	CASCRDRLGGEAFF
NA	TRBV11-2	many	TRBJ2-3	TGTGCCAGCAGCTTAGGTCTAGTAGTCACAGATACGCAGTATTTT	CASSLGLVVTDTQYF
NA	TRBV5-1	many	TRBJ2-2	TGCGCCAGCAGCTTGGCCGGCCTACTGTTTTTT	CASSLAGLLFF
NA	TRBV29-1	many	TRBJ1-5	TGCAGCGTGGGCGGACACGGGGATCAGCCCCAGCATTTT	CSVGGHGDQPQHF
NA	TRBV6-1	NA	TRBJ2-5	TGTGCCAGCAGCTCCGACCGCCAGGAGGCGGTTTTAAAGGAGACCCAGTACTTC	CASSSDRQEAVLKETQYF
NA	TRBV25-1	few	TRBJ2-2	TGTGCCAGCAAAGGCTTTGCCGGGGAGCTGTTTTTT	CASKGFAGELFF
TRBD2	TRBV29-1	NA	TRBJ2-3	TGCAGCGTTGAAGATCGGGGGGAATGGTTCACAGATACGCAGTATTTT	CSVEDRGEWFTDTQYF
TRBD2	TRBV6-1	NA	TRBJ2-1	TGTGCCAGCAGAGACCTAGCGGGGGGGCCCAATGAGCAGTTCTTC	CASRDLAGGPNEQFF
NA	TRBV20-1	few	TRBJ2-3	TGCAGTGCTAGATATACCCGGGCAGGGATGAAGCCAGATACGCAGTATTTT	CSARYTRAGMKPDTQYF